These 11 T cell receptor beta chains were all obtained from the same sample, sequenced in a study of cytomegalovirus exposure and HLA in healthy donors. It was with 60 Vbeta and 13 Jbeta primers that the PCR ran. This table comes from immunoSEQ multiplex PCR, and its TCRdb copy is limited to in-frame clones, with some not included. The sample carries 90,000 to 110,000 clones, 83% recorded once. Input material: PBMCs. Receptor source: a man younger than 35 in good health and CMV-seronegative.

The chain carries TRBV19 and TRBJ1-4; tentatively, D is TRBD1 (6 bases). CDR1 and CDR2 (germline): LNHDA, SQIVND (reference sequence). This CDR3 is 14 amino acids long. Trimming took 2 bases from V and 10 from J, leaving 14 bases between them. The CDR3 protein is CASSISGDRRKLFF. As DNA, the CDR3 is TGTGCCAGTAGTATATCAGGGGACCGCAGAAAACTGTTTTTT.

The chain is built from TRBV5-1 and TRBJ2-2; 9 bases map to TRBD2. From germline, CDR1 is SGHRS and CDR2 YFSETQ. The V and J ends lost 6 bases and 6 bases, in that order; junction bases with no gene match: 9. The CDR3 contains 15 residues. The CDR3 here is CASKVGLAMAGELFF. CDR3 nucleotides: TGCGCCAGCAAGGTCGGACTAGCGATGGCCGGGGAGCTGTTTTTT.

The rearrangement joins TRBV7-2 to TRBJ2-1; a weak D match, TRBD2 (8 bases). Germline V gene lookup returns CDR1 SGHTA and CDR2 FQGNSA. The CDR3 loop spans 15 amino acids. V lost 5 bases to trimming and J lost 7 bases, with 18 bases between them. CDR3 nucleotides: TGTGCCAGCAGCGTCGGGGGGGCAGGGGGAAATGAGCAGTTCTTC. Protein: CASSVGGAGGNEQFF.

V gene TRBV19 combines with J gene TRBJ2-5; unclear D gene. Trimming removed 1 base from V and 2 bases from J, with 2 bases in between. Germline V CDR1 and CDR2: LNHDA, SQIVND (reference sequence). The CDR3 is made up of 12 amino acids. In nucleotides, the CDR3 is TGTGCCAGTAGTATAGCGCAAGAGACCCAGTACTTC. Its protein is CASSIAQETQYF.

In DNA, the CDR3 is TGCGCCAGCAGCTTAATACAGGGGGTTATCTACGAGCAGTACTTC. Translated, it gives CASSLIQGVIYEQYF. This rearrangement joins TRBV5-1 to TRBJ2-7; 8 bases map to TRBD1. J was trimmed by 3 bases and V by 2 bases; bases with no gene match: 7. The CDR3 contains 15 residues. CDR1 SGHRS and CDR2 YFSETQ come from the germline V gene.

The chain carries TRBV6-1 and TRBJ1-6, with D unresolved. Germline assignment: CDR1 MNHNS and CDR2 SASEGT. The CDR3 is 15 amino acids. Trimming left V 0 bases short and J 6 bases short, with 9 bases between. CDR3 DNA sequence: TGTGCCAGCAGTGAAGCACTGGTCCCTAATTCACCCCTCCACTTT. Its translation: CASSEALVPNSPLHF.

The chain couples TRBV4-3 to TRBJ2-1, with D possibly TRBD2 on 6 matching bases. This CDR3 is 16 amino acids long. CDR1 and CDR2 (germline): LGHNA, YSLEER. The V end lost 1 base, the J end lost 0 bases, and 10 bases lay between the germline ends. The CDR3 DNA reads TGCGCCAGCAGCCAAGTGTCCGGGAGCTCCTACAATGAGCAGTTCTTC. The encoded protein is CASSQVSGSSYNEQFF.

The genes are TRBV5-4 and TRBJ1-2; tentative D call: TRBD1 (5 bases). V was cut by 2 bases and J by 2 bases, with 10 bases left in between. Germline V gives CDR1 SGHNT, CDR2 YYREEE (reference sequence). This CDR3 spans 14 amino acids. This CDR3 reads CASSFWQGNYGYTF. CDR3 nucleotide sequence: TGTGCCAGCAGCTTTTGGCAGGGCAACTATGGCTACACCTTC.

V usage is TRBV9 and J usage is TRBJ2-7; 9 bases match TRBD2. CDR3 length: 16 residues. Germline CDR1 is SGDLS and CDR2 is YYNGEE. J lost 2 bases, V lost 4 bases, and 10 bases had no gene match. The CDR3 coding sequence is TGTGCCAGCAGCCCCCGACTAGCGGTTATCCCCTACGAGCAGTACTTC. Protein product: CASSPRLAVIPYEQYF. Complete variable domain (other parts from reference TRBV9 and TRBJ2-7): DSGVTQTPKHLITATGQRVTLRCSPRSGDLSVYWYQQSLDQGLQFLIQYYNGEERAKGNILERFSAQQFPDLHSELNLSSLELGDSALYFCASSPRLAVIPYEQYFGPGTRLTVT.

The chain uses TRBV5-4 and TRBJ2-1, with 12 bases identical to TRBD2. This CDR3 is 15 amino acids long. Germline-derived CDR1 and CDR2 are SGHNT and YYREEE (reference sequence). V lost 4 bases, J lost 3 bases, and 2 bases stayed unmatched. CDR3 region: CASSETSGSYNEQFF. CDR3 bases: TGTGCCAGCAGCGAGACTAGCGGGAGCTACAATGAGCAGTTCTTC.

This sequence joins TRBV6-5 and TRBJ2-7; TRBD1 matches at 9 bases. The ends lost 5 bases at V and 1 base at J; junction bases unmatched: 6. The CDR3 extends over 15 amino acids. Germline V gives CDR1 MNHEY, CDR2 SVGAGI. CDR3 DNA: TGTGCCAGCAGTAACAGGGGGCTGGGATCCTACGAGCAGTACTTC. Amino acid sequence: CASSNRGLGSYEQYF.